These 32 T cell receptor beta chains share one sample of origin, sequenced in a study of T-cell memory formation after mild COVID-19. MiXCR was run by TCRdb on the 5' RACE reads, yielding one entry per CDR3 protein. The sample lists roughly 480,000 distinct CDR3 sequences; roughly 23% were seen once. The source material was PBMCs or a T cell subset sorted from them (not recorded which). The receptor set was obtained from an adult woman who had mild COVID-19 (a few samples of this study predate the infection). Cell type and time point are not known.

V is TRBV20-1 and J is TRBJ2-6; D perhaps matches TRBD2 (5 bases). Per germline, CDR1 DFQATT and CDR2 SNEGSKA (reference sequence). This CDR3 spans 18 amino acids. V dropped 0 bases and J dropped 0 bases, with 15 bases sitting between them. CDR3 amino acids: CSARDLGAGRSGANVLTF. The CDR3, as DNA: TGCAGTGCTAGAGATCTGGGAGCCGGACGCTCTGGGGCCAACGTCCTGACTTTC.

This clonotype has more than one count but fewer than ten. The CDR3 is CASSLEGRTEGSPLHF. CDR3 coding DNA: TGCGCCAGCAGCTTAGAGGGAAGGACAGAGGGCTCACCCCTCCACTTT. J is TRBJ1-6 and V is TRBV5-1; D might be TRBD1 (6 bases). Germline CDR1 reads SGHRS; CDR2 reads YFSETQ. This CDR3 is 16 amino acids long. Between the trimmed V and J ends, which lost 2 bases and 10 bases, there was a span of 19 bases.

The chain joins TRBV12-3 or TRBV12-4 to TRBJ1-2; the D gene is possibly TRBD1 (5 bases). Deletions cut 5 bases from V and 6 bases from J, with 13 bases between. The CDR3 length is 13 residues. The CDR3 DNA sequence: TGTGCCAGCAGTATACAGGTGTGGGATGGCTACACCTTC. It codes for CASSIQVWDGYTF.

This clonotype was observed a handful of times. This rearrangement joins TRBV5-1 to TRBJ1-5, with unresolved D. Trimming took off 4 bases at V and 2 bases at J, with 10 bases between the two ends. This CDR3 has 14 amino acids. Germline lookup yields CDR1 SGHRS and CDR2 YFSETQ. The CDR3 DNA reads TGCGCCAGCAGCCCCGGCATGGGCAATCAGCCCCAGCATTTT. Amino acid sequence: CASSPGMGNQPQHF.

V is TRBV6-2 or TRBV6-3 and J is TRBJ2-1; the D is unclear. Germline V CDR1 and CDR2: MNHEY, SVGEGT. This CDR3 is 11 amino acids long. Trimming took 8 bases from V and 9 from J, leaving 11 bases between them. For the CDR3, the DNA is TGTGCCAGCGGGTCTAGGAGTGAGCAGTTCTTC. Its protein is CASGSRSEQFF.

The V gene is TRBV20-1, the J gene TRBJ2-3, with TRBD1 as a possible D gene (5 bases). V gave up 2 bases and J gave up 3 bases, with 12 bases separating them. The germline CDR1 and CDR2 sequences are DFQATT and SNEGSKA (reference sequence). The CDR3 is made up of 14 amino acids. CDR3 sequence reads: CSARSQRGTDTQYF. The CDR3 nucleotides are TGCAGTGCTAGATCCCAAAGGGGTACAGATACGCAGTATTTT.

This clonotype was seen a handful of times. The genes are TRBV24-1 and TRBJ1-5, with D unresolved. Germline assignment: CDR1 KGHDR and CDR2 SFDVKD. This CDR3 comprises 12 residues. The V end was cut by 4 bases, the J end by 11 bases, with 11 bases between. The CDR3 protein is CATSESHGAQHF. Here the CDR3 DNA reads TGTGCCACCAGTGAGTCACATGGGGCCCAGCATTTT.

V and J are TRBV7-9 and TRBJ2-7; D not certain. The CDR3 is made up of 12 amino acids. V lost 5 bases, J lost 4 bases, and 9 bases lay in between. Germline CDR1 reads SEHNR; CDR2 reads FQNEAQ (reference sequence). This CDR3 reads CASSADDYEQYF. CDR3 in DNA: TGTGCCAGCAGCGCGGACGATTACGAGCAGTACTTC.

The CDR3: CATSRDRGGYGYTF. The CDR3 DNA is TGTGCCACCAGCAGAGATAGGGGGGGCTATGGCTACACCTTC. The rearrangement uses TRBV15 and TRBJ1-2, with D possibly matching TRBD1 (6 bases). CDR1 and CDR2 (germline): LNHNV, YYDKDF (reference sequence). The CDR3 contains 14 residues. V was shortened by 0 bases and J by 4 bases, with 9 bases between the two germline ends.

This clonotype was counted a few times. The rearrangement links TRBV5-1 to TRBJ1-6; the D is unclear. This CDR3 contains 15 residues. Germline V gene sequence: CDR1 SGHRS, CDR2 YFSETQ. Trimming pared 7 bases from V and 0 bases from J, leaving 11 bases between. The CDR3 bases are TGCGCCAGCGTGGAGGGTAGCTCCTATAATTCACCCCTCCACTTT. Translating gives CASVEGSSYNSPLHF.

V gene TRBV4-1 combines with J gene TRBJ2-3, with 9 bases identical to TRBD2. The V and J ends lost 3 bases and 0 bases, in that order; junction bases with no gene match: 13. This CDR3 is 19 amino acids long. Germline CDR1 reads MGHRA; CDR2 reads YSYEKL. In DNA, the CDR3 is TGCGCCAGCAGCCATGACTTTGGGGCGGGGGGGACTAGCACAGATACGCAGTATTTT. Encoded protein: CASSHDFGAGGTSTDTQYF.

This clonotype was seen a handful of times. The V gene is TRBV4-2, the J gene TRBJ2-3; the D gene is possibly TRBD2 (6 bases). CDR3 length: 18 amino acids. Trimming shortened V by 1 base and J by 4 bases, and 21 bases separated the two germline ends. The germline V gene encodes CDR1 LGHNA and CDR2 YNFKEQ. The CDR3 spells CASSQVPRTGLNPDTQYF. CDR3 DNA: TGTGCCAGCAGCCAAGTTCCCCGGACGGGACTTAACCCAGATACGCAGTATTTT.

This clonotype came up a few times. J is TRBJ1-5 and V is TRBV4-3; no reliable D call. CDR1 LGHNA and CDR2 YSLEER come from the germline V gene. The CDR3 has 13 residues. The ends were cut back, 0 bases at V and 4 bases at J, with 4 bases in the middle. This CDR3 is CASSQDRNQPQHF. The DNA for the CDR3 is TGCGCCAGCAGCCAAGACCGAAATCAGCCCCAGCATTTT.

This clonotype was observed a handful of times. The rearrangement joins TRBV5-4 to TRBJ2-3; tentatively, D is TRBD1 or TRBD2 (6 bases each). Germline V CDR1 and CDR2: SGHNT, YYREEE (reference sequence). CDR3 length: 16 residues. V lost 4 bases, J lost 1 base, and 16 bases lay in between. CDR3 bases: TGTGCCAGCAGCGGGATAGGGGGGCAAGGCACAGATACGCAGTATTTT. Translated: CASSGIGGQGTDTQYF.

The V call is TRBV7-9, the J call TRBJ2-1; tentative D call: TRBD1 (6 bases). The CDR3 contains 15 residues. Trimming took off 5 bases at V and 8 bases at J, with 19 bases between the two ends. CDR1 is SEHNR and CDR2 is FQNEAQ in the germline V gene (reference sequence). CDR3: CASSPTGSADDEQFF. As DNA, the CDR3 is TGTGCCAGCAGCCCGACAGGCTCCGCGGATGATGAGCAGTTCTTC.

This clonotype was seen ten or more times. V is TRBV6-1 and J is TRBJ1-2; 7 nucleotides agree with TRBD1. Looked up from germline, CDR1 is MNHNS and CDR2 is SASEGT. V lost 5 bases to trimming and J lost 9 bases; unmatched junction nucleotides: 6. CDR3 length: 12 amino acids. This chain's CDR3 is CASSSRQGSYTF. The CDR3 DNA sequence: TGTGCCAGCAGTTCCCGACAGGGAAGCTACACCTTC.

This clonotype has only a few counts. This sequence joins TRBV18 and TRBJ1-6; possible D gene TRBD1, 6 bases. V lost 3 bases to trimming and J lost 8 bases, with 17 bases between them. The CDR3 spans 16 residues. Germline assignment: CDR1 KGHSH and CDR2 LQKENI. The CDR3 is CASSPRTGQEDSPLHF. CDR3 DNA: TGTGCCAGCTCACCCCGAACAGGGCAGGAGGATTCACCCCTCCACTTT.

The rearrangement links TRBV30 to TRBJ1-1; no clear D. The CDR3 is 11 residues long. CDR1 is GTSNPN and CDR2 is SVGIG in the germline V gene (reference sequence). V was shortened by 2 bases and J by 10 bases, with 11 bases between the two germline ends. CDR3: CAWSSAVGAFF. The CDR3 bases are TGTGCCTGGAGTTCGGCAGTGGGAGCTTTCTTT. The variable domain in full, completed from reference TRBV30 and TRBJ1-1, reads SQTIHQWPATLVQPVGSPLSLECTVEGTSNPNLYWYRQAAGRGLQLLFYSVGIGQISSEVPQNLSASRPQDRQFILSSKKLLLSDSGFYLCAWSSAVGAFFGQGTRLTVV.

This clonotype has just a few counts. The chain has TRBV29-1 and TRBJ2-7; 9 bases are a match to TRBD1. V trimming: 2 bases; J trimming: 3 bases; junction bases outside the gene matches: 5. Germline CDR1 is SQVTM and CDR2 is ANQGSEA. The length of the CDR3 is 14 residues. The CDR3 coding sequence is TGCAGCGTTGAAAGGCCGGGACAGGGCTACGAGCAGTACTTC. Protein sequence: CSVERPGQGYEQYF.

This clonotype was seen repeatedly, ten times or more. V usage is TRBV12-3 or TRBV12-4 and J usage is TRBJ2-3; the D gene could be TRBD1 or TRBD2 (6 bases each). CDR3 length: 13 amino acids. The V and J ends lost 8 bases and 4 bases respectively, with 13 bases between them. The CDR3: CASGGTLPDTQYF. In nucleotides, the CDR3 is TGTGCCAGCGGGGGGACACTGCCAGATACGCAGTATTTT.

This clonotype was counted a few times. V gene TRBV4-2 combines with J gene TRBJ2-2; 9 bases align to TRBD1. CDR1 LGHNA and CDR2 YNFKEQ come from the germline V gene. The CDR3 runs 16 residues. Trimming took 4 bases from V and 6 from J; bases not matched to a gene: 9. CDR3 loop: CASSPRGDRVAGELFF. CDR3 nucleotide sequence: TGTGCCAGCAGCCCACGGGGGGACAGGGTCGCCGGGGAGCTGTTTTTT.

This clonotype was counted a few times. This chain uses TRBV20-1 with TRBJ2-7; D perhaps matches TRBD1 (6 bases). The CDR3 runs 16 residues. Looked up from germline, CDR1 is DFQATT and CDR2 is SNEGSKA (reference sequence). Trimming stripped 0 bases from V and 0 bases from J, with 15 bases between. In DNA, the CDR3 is TGCAGTGCTAGAGATAAAGGGGGAGAGAGCTCCTACGAGCAGTACTTC. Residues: CSARDKGGESSYEQYF.

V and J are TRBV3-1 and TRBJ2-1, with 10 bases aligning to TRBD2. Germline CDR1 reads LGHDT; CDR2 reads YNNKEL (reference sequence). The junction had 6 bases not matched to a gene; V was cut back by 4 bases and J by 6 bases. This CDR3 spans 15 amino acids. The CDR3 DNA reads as TGTGCCAGCAGCCCCCAGCGGGGGGGCTTCAATGAGCAGTTCTTC. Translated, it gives CASSPQRGGFNEQFF.

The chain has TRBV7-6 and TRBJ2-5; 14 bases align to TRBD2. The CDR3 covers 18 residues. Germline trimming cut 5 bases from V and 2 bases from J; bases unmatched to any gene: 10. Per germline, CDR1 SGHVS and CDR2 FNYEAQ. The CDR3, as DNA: TGTGCCAGCAGCCCCCGACTAGCGGGGGGGCTAGGGCAAGAGACCCAGTACTTC. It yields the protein CASSPRLAGGLGQETQYF.

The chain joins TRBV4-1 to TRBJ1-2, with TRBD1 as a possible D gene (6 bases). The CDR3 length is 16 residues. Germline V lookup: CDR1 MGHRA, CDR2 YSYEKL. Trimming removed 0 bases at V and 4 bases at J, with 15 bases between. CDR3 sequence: CASSQDKGRGGYGYTF. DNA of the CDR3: TGCGCCAGCAGCCAAGATAAGGGCAGAGGGGGCTATGGCTACACCTTC.

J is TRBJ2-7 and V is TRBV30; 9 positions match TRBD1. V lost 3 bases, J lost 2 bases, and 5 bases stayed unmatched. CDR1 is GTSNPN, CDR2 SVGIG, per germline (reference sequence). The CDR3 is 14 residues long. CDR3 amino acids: CAWRRQGGAYEQYF. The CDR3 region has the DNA TGTGCCTGGAGGCGACAGGGGGGGGCCTACGAGCAGTACTTC. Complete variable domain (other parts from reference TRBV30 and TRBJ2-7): SQTIHQWPATLVQPVGSPLSLECTVEGTSNPNLYWYRQAAGRGLQLLFYSVGIGQISSEVPQNLSASRPQDRQFILSSKKLLLSDSGFYLCAWRRQGGAYEQYFGPGTRLTVT.

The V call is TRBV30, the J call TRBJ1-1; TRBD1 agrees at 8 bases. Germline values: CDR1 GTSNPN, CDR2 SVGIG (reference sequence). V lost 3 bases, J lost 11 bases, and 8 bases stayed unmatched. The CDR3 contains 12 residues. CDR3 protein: CAWRAGTGGAFF. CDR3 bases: TGTGCCTGGAGGGCCGGGACAGGAGGGGCTTTCTTT.

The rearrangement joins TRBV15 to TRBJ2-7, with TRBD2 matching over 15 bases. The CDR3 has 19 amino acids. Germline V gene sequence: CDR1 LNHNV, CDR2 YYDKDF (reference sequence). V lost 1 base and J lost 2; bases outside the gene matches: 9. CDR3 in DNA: TGTGCCACCAGCAGAGGTCGGACAGGACTAGCGGGAGGGACCTACGAGCAGTACTTC. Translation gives CATSRGRTGLAGGTYEQYF.

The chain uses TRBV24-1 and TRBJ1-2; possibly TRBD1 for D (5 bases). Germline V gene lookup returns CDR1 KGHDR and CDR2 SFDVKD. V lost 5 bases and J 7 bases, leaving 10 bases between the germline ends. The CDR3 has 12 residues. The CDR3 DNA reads TGTGCCACCAGTGTCTCAGGGTTTGGCTACACCTTC. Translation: CATSVSGFGYTF.

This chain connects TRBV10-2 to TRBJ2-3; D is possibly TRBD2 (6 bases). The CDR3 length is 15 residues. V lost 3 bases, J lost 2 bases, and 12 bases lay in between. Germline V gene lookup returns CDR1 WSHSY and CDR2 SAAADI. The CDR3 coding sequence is TGCGCCAGCAGTGAAGTTAGCGGCTACACAGATACGCAGTATTTT. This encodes CASSEVSGYTDTQYF.

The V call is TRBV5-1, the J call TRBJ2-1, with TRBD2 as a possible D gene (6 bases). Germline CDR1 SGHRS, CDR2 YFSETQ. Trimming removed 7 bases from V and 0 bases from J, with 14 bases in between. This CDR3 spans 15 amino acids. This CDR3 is CASLSGQSSYNEQFF. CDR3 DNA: TGCGCCAGCTTAAGCGGGCAGAGCTCCTACAATGAGCAGTTCTTC.

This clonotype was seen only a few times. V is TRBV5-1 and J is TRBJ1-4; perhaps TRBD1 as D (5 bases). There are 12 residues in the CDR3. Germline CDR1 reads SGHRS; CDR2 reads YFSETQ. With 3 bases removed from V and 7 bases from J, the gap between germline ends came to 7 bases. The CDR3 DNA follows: TGCGCCAGCAGCTCCCAGGGTGAAAAACTGTTTTTT. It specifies CASSSQGEKLFF.